This passage covers 25 T cell receptor beta chains from one sample sequenced in a study of cytomegalovirus exposure and HLA in healthy donors. It was with 60 Vbeta and 13 Jbeta primers that the PCR ran. Method: immunoSEQ multiplex PCR; TCRdb's copy keeps in-frame clones and lacks some. The table lists about 120,000 clones, approximately 86% of them singletons. Input material: PBMCs. These receptors all come from a man in his forties or fifties in good health and CMV-seronegative.

The V gene is TRBV5-1, the J gene TRBJ2-2, with TRBD2 as a possible D gene (6 bases). V lost 4 bases to trimming and J lost 6 bases, with 13 bases between them. Germline CDR1 and CDR2: SGHRS and YFSETQ. This CDR3 has 14 amino acids. As DNA, the CDR3 is TGCGCCAGCAGCCAGTCGACTAGTTCCGGGGAGCTGTTTTTT. Protein sequence: CASSQSTSSGELFF.

The J gene is TRBJ2-5, the V gene TRBV28, with 9 bases lining up with TRBD2. The CDR3 has 14 amino acids. CDR1 is MDHEN, CDR2 SYDVKM, per germline. V lost 2 bases, J lost 9 bases, and 7 bases stayed unmatched. The CDR3: CASSLPLAGASQYF. As DNA, the CDR3 is TGTGCCAGCAGTTTACCGTTAGCGGGGGCCTCCCAGTACTTC.

The J gene is TRBJ1-6, the V gene TRBV28; D ambiguous. The CDR3 runs to 16 residues. V shed 3 bases and J shed 0 bases, with 9 bases lying between them. Per the germline V gene, CDR1 is MDHEN and CDR2 is SYDVKM. CDR3 residues: CASSLEAHSYNSPLHF. The CDR3 DNA sequence: TGTGCCAGCAGTTTGGAGGCCCACTCCTATAATTCACCCCTCCACTTT. Looking up the rest from reference TRBV28 and TRBJ1-6 gives the full variable domain: DVKVTQSSRYLVKRTGEKVFLECVQDMDHENMFWYRQDPGLGLRLIYFSYDVKMKEKGDIPEGYSVSREKKERFSLILESASTNQTSMYLCASSLEAHSYNSPLHFGNGTRLTVT.

V and J are TRBV10-3 and TRBJ2-7; 9 nucleotides align to TRBD2. This CDR3 region has 15 residues. Germline CDR1 ENHRY, CDR2 SYGVKD. V was pared by 10 bases and J by 3 bases, with 13 bases of the junction left unmatched. CDR3 DNA: TGTGCCACAGGGATGACTAGCGGAAGTCTCTACGAGCAGTACTTC. It is translated as CATGMTSGSLYEQYF.

The CDR3 sequence: CATSRGRQTYEQYF. The DNA for the CDR3 is TGTGCCACCAGCAGAGGAAGACAAACCTACGAGCAGTACTTC. The chain is built from TRBV15 and TRBJ2-7, with D unclear. Germline CDR1 reads LNHNV; CDR2 reads YYDKDF (reference sequence). The CDR3 covers 14 residues. The germline V and J ends were trimmed by 1 base and 2 bases, with 9 bases remaining between them.

This rearrangement joins TRBV12-5 to TRBJ1-5, with D perhaps TRBD1 (5 bases). The V gene's germline CDR1 is LGHNT and CDR2 FRNRAP. V was cut by 4 bases and J by 0 bases, with 13 bases left in between. The CDR3 contains 16 residues. CDR3 loop: CASGSPWGSSNQPQHF. The CDR3 DNA is TGTGCTAGTGGTTCCCCCTGGGGCTCTAGCAATCAGCCCCAGCATTTT.

The V and J genes are TRBV29-1 and TRBJ1-1, with D tentatively TRBD1 (6 bases). The CDR3 loop spans 12 amino acids. The V gene lost 6 bases and the J gene lost 4 bases, with 12 bases spanning the gap. Germline V CDR1 and CDR2: SQVTM, ANQGSEA. The DNA for the CDR3 is TGCAGCGTGTCGGGACAAAGCACTGAAGCTTTCTTT. Translating gives CSVSGQSTEAFF.

In regard to this clone: One junction end does not reproduce the germline sequence, and a read error may be involved. V and J are TRBV6-5 and TRBJ1-5, with no clear D. CDR1 is MNHEY, CDR2 SVGAGI, per germline. The CDR3 contains 15 residues. CDR3 protein: CASSDSTGSGQPQHF. The DNA of the CDR3 is TGTGCCAGCAGTGACTCGACGGGGTCCGGTCAGCCCCAGCATTTT.

The chain has TRBV20-1 and TRBJ1-3; unclear D gene. The CDR3 contains 11 residues. The V end was cut by 7 bases, the J end by 4 bases, with 8 bases between. The V gene's germline CDR1 is DFQATT and CDR2 SNEGSKA (reference sequence). The CDR3 reads CSGKTGNTIYF. CDR3 coding DNA: TGCAGTGGCAAGACAGGAAACACCATATATTTT.

The rearrangement links TRBV9 to TRBJ1-1; D not resolved. Germline CDR1 SGDLS, CDR2 YYNGEE. CDR3 length: 14 residues. Trimming stripped 4 bases from V and 1 base from J, with 11 bases between. The CDR3 region is CASSFTPSNTEAFF. DNA for the CDR3: TGTGCCAGCAGCTTTACACCCTCGAACACTGAAGCTTTCTTT.

The chain recombines TRBV6-5 with TRBJ2-3, with 10 bases fitting TRBD1. V lost 1 base and J lost 5; bases outside the gene matches: 3. The CDR3 spans 15 residues. CDR1 and CDR2 (germline): MNHEY, SVGAGI. CDR3 residues: CASSYWGQGKDTQYF. In DNA, the CDR3 is TGTGCCAGCAGTTACTGGGGACAGGGGAAAGATACGCAGTATTTT.

The chain combines TRBV18 with TRBJ1-2; possibly TRBD1 for D (5 bases). V was clipped by 3 bases and J by 6 bases, with 11 bases between them. The V gene's germline CDR1 is KGHSH and CDR2 LQKENI. CDR3 length equals 13 residues. CDR3 loop: CASSPSRQNGYTF. CDR3 DNA: TGTGCCAGCTCACCCTCGCGACAGAATGGCTACACCTTC.

This chain links TRBV15 with TRBJ1-1; TRBD1 is a possible D gene (6 bases). V was trimmed by 1 base and J by 1 base, leaving 7 bases between them. Germline V gene sequence: CDR1 LNHNV, CDR2 YYDKDF (reference sequence). The CDR3 spans 14 residues. This CDR3 reads CATSRGQANTEAFF. In nucleotides, the CDR3 is TGTGCCACCAGCAGAGGACAGGCGAACACTGAAGCTTTCTTT.

The chain combines TRBV9 with TRBJ2-6, with 8 bases matching TRBD1. The CDR3 loop spans 16 amino acids. CDR1 is SGDLS, CDR2 YYNGEE, per germline. V shed 3 bases and J 2 bases; nucleotides not matched to a gene: 4. Here the CDR3 reads CASSASGGTGANVLTF. The CDR3 DNA reads as TGTGCCAGCAGCGCCTCAGGGGGCACTGGGGCCAACGTCCTGACTTTC.

The chain combines TRBV4-2 with TRBJ1-2; possibly TRBD1 for D (6 bases). There are 15 residues in the CDR3. The V gene lost 0 bases and the J gene lost 4 bases, with 12 bases spanning the gap. The V gene's germline CDR1 is LGHNA and CDR2 YNFKEQ. CDR3 residues: CASSQDRGQSYGYTF. DNA of the CDR3: TGTGCCAGCAGCCAAGACAGGGGCCAGTCCTATGGCTACACCTTC.

The chain is built from TRBV30 and TRBJ2-7, with D possibly being TRBD1 (6 bases). This CDR3 is built from 12 residues. Looked up from germline, CDR1 is GTSNPN and CDR2 is SVGIG (reference sequence). V lost 7 bases, J lost 0 bases, and 10 bases lay in between. The CDR3 nucleotides read TGTGCCTTCTGGACAGCCTCCTACGAGCAGTACTTC. Residues: CAFWTASYEQYF.

This clone was detected only a few times. The V gene is TRBV6-1, the J gene TRBJ1-4; D is undetermined. Deletions cut 7 bases from V and 5 bases from J, with 14 bases between. Germline lookup yields CDR1 MNHNS and CDR2 SASEGT. There are 14 residues in the CDR3. The CDR3 here is CASTRGGINEKLFF. The CDR3 region has the DNA TGTGCCAGCACCCGTGGCGGTATAAATGAAAAACTGTTTTTT.

V gene TRBV5-1 combines with J gene TRBJ1-2; 12 nucleotides match TRBD1. The CDR3 loop spans 16 amino acids. After removal of 3 bases from V and 3 bases from J, the junction contained 6 bases not matched to a gene. From germline, CDR1 is SGHRS and CDR2 YFSETQ. CDR3 in amino acids: CASSSRGQGADYGYTF. The CDR3 coding sequence is TGCGCCAGCAGCTCGAGGGGACAGGGGGCTGACTATGGCTACACCTTC.

This clone was observed a handful of times. The rearrangement joins TRBV29-1 to TRBJ1-4; D is uncertain. This CDR3 is 13 amino acids long. Trimming pared 6 bases from V and 6 bases from J, leaving 14 bases between. Looked up from germline, CDR1 is SQVTM and CDR2 is ANQGSEA. CDR3 DNA: TGCAGCGTCTCGGGAGGCCTTGATGAAAAACTGTTTTTT. It specifies CSVSGGLDEKLFF.

CDR3 DNA sequence: TGCGCCAGCAGCCCGGTGGAGGGCGGGGAAGCTTTCTTT. Translated, it gives CASSPVEGGEAFF. The chain uses TRBV5-1 and TRBJ1-1; no firm D call. The germline V gene has CDR1 SGHRS and CDR2 YFSETQ. V lost 4 bases, J lost 8 bases, and 15 bases lay in between. The CDR3 totals 13 residues.

On this clone itself: The germline gene is not matched at one end of the junction; a read error may be the cause. The rearrangement links TRBV6-1 to TRBJ2-3, with 8 nucleotides matching TRBD2. The length of the CDR3 is 18 residues. Per the germline V gene, CDR1 is MNHNS and CDR2 is SASEGT. In DNA, the CDR3 is TGTGCCAGCAGTGAACCGCCAAGCGGGGGTCTCTCGGTCGATATGCAGTATTTT. Protein: CASSEPPSGGLSVDMQYF.

The chain couples TRBV5-1 to TRBJ1-6; no clear D. This CDR3 contains 16 residues. The V gene's germline CDR1 is SGHRS and CDR2 YFSETQ. Trimming shortened V by 5 bases and J by 0 bases, and 12 bases separated the two germline ends. CDR3 in DNA: TGCGCCAGCAGTTCTGACGGAGGCTCCTATAATTCACCCCTCCACTTT. It encodes CASSSDGGSYNSPLHF.

This rearrangement joins TRBV5-1 to TRBJ2-1; 7 positions match TRBD1. The CDR3 covers 15 residues. From germline, CDR1 is SGHRS and CDR2 YFSETQ. V trimming: 0 bases; J trimming: 5 bases; junction bases outside the gene matches: 5. The CDR3 bases are TGCGCCAGCAGCTTGGTCGACAGGGCACACAATGAGCAGTTCTTC. It codes for CASSLVDRAHNEQFF.

V usage is TRBV29-1 and J usage is TRBJ1-2; 9 bases are a match to TRBD1. CDR3 length: 14 residues. Trimming took 6 bases from V and 8 from J; bases not matched to a gene: 13. Germline loops: CDR1 SQVTM, CDR2 ANQGSEA. The CDR3 DNA follows: TGCAGCGTAGCCCTGATGGGACAGGGTAGCGGCTACACCTTC. Protein sequence: CSVALMGQGSGYTF.

V gene TRBV5-1 combines with J gene TRBJ2-7, with 8 bases that match TRBD1. Germline assignment: CDR1 SGHRS and CDR2 YFSETQ. V was pared by 7 bases and J by 7 bases, with 7 bases of the junction left unmatched. This CDR3 comprises 12 residues. CDR3 in amino acids: CASGRRGREQYF. The CDR3 DNA reads TGCGCCAGCGGCCGCAGGGGGCGGGAGCAGTACTTC.